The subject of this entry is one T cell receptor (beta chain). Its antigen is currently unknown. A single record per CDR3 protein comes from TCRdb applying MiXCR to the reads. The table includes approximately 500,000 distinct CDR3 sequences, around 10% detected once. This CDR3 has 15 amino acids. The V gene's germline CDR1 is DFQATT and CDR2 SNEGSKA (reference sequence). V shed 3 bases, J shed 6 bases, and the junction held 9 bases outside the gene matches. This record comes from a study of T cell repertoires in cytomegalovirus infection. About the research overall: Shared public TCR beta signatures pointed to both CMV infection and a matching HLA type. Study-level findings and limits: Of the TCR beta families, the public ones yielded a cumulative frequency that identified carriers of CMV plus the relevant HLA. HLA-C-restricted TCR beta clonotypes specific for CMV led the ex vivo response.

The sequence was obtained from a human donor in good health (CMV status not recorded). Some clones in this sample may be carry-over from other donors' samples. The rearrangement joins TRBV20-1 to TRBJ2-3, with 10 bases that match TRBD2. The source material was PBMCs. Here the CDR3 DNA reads TGCAGTGCTAGCACGGTAGCGGGGGGTTGGGATACGCAGTATTTT. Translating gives CSASTVAGGWDTQYF.